Sequencing of this T cell receptor beta chain was carried out in a study of CD8 T cells in ankylosing spondylitis. There are a few counts of this clonotype. Its specificity is unknown. TCRdb recomputed calls from the 5' RACE reads with MiXCR, one row per CDR3 protein. The table shows a few hundred thousand distinct CDR3 sequences, with 18% occurring only once. Trimming left V 0 bases short and J 0 bases short, with 7 bases between. CDR1 is SGHRS, CDR2 YFSETQ, per germline. The CDR3 totals 16 residues. Notes on the study in general: Reportedly, matched ankylosing spondylitis synovial fluid was significantly enriched for disease-linked clones. Relatively scarce in peripheral blood, disease-linked clones were CD8+. In ankylosing spondylitis blood, a motif of seven to nine highly homologous TCR beta variants appeared characteristic. Past studies reported some motif variants in reactive arthritis synovial fluid and blood.

The V call is TRBV5-1, the J call TRBJ2-6, with D maybe TRBD1 (5 bases). Sequencing was performed on blood, either unsorted or a sorted T cell fraction (not recorded which). This clonotype was obtained from a male donor with ankylosing spondylitis or in good health (not recorded which). Written as DNA, the CDR3 is TGCGCCAGCAGCTTGGACAGGTTCTCTGGGGCCAACGTCCTGACTTTC. Its translation: CASSLDRFSGANVLTF. Combining the CDR3 with reference TRBV5-1 and TRBJ2-6 gives the whole variable domain KAGVTQTPRYLIKTRGQQVTLSCSPISGHRSVSWYQQTPGQGLQFLFEYFSETQRNKGNFPGRFSGRQFSNSRSEMNVSTLELGDSALYLCASSLDRFSGANVLTFGAGSRLTVL.